This T cell receptor beta chain was sequenced for a study of T cell responses to AZD1222 COVID-19 vaccine (dated by TCRdb to about 2021). Broadly, across the study: AZD1222 recipients with second doses at about 4 weeks or about 12 weeks were pooled, because spike-specific TCR depth and breadth did not differ between schedules. A total of more than 230 trial participants underwent TCR sequencing, of whom approximately 200 had received two doses of AZD1222 and about 25 had received two doses of the MenACWY control vaccine. Enrollment into the trials was organized by age into subgroups of 18-55, 56-69 and 70-plus years, and those subgroups contained roughly 160, 29 and 62 TCR-sequenced participants, respectively. General conclusions and limits of the study: Participants were mostly white British and included more females than males, and it was suggested by the authors that clonal diversity may have been underestimated. Conclusions about previously exposed vaccinees are limited, since just five to seven AZD1222 recipients were seropositive for SARS-CoV-2 at baseline. Nearly half of unique spike-specific TCRs reportedly recognized epitopes outside regions mutated in the B.1.351 and B.1.1.7 variants. A significant rise in spike-specific TCR breadth and depth was observed after two AZD1222 doses relative to day 0 and relative to MenACWY recipients. The 56-69-year group was small, and its depth increase did not reach significance, likely because of low power. No day 14 peak-response samples were available, so repertoires were characterized only after the peak T cell response. The vaccine-associated CD4 TCRs covered the entire spike protein, and the dominant responses fell in regions 160-218 and 743-854.

The time point tag for this specimen amounts to: baseline before first vaccination. Vaccinee samples came from UK trials COV001 and COV002, including a single-blind randomized controlled phase 2/3 trial of AZD1222 (ChAdOx1 nCoV-19) in healthy adults. Trial participant PBMC samples were collected at day 0 and day 28 after the second dose for TCRbeta chain sequencing. The CDR3 goes from the cysteine to the phenylalanine over 16 residues. Here the CDR3 DNA is all that survives: 48 bases in frame from base 1. CDR1 and CDR2, per the germline V gene, are MNHNS and SASEGT. Clipping removes 3 bases from V and 6 bases from J, with 10 as the unmatched junction base count. The CDR3 regions of human TCRbeta chains were subjected to immunosequencing. As for the original processing: Repertoire TCRs were matched against a reference library of SARS-CoV-2-specific TCRs generated with the MIRA antigen-specificity platform. Breadth meant the fraction of unique TCRs that were SARS-CoV-2-associated, whereas depth meant the fraction of total T cells that were SARS-CoV-2-associated. Using the MIRA data, each spike-specific TCR was assigned both to the spike region to which the TCR was reactive and to a CD4 or CD8 class. Log10-transformed breadth and depth values were compared by one-way ANOVA with Sidak's multiple comparisons tests. TCRdb took over this immuneACCESS table, retaining in-frame rearrangements with V and J assigned. Such tables are incomplete; in checked studies, under half of the missing clones stem from an unresolved V gene, and the remainder is unexplained. D and trimming were read from the DNA, whereas the V and J calls and clone size are those reported in that table. The sample yields around 160,000 clones; more than 75% were counted once. Jointly, the top ten make up less than 5.5% of the sample.

As to this clone: It has no known antigen specificity. Per-nucleotide qualities are absent, and no much larger clonotype sits a single base away.

This TCR was recovered from an adult in good health. Sequenced here: peripheral blood, sampled on day 0 of AZD1222 vaccination. The chain uses TRBV6-1 and TRBJ1-2; TRBD1 fits 10 bases in the junction. The CDR3 loop reads CASSDWTGGRSDGYTF. The DNA reads as follows: TGTGCCAGCAGTGACTGGACAGGGGGTCGGTCGGATGGCTACACCTTC.